This TCR beta chain was found in a study of blood T cells in healthy people across ages. Study conclusions and caveats: PBMCs were not sorted, which prevented a conclusive comparison of naive versus antigen-experienced cells.

Combining a sample-barcoded 5' primer with a J-beta primer mix, a second PCR ran for roughly 6 to 12 cycles. TCRdb ran MiXCR on the 5' RACE reads and lists one entry per CDR3 protein. The sample shows over 750,000 distinct CDR3 sequences, 20% to 25% of them seen only once. From germline, CDR1 is SGHTA and CDR2 FQGNSA. The J segment lost 7 bases and the V segment lost 3 bases, leaving 4 bases of the junction unmatched. CDR3 length: 13 amino acids. As for this clonotype: The antigen remains unidentified.

This sample was also put to use in a study of T cells of mothers and their children. That report notes: A slight, non-significant increase in overlap was found for related mother-child pairs relative to unrelated pairs.

The receptor was isolated from a boy aged 5-17 years in good health. The V and J genes are TRBV7-2 and TRBJ1-2; 8 bases match TRBD1. The sample comprised blood. DNA for the CDR3: TGTGCCAGCAGCTTTCGGGACAGGATTGGCTACACCTTC. Protein: CASSFRDRIGYTF.